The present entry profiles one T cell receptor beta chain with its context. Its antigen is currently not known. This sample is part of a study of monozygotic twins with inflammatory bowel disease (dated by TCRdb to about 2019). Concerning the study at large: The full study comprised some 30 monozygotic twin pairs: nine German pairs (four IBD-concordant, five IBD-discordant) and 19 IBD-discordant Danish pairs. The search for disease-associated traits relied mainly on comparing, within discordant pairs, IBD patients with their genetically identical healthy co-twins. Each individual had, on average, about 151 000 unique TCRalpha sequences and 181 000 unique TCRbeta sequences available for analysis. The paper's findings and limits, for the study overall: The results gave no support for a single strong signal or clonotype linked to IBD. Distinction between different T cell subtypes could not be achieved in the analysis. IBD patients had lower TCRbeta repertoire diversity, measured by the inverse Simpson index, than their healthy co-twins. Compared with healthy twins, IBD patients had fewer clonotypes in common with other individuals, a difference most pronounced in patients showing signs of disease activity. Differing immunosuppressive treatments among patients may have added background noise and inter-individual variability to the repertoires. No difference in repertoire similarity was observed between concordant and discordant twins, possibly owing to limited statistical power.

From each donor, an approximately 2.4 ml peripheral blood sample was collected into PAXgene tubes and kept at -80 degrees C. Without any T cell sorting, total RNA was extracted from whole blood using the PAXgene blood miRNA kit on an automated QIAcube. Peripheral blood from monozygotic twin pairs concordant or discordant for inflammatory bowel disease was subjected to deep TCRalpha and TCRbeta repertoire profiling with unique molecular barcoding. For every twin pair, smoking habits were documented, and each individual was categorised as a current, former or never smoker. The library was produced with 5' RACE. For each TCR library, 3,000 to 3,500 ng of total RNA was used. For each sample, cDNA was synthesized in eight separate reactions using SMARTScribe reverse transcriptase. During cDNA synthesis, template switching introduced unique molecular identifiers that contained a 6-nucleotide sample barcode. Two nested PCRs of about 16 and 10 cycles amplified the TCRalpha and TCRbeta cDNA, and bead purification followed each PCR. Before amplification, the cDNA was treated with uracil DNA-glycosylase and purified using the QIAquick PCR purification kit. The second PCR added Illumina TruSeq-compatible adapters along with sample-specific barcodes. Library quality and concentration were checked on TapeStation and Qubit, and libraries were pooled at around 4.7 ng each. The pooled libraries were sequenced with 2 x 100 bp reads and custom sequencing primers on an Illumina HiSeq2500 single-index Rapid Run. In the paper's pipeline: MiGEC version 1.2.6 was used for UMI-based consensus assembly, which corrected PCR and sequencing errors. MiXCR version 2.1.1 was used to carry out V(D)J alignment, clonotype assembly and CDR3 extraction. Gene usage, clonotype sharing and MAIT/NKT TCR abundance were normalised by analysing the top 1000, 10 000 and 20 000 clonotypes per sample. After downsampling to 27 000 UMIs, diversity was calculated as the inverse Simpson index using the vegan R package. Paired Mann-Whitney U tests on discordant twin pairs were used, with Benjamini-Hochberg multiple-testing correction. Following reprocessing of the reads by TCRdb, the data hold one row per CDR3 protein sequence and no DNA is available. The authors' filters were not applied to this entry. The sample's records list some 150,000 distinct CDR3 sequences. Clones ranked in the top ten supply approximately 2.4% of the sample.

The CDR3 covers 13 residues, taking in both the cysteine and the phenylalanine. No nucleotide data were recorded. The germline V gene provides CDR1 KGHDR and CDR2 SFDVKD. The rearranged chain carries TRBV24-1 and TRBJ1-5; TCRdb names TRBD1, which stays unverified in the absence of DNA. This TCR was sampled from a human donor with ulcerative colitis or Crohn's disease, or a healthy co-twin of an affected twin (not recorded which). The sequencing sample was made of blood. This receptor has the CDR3 CATSRGERQPQHF.